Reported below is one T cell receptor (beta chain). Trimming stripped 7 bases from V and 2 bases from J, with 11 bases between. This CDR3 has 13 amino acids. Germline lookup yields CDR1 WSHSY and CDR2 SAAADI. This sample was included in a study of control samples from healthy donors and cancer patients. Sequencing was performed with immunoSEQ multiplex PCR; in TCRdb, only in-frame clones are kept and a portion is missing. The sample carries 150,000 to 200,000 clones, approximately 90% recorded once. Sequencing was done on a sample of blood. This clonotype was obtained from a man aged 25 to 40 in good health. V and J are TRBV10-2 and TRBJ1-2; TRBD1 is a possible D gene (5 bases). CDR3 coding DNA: TGCGCCAGCAAGAGGACACCGAACTATGGCTACACCTTC. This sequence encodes CASKRTPNYGYTF.